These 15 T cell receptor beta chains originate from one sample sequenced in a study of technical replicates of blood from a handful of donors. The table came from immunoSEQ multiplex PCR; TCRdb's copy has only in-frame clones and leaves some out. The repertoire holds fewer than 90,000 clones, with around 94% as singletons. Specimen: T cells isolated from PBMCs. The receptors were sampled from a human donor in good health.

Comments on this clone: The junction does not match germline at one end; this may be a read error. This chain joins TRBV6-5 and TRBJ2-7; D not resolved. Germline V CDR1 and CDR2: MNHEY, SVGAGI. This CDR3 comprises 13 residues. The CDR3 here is CAGSPNLGYEQYF. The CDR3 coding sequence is TGTGCCGGCAGTCCTAATCTAGGCTACGAGCAGTACTTC.

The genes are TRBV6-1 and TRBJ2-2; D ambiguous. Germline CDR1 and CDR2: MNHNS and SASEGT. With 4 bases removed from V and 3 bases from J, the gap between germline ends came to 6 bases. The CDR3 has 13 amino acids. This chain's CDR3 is CASSAVYTGELFF. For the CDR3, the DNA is TGTGCCAGCAGTGCCGTTTACACCGGGGAGCTGTTTTTT.

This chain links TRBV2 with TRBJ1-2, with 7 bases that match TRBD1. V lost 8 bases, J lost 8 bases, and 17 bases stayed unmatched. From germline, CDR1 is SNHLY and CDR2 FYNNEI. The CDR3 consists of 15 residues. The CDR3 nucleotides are TGTGCCAGCCGAGAACAGGGGCCATCTATAATCGGCTACACCTTC. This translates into CASREQGPSIIGYTF.

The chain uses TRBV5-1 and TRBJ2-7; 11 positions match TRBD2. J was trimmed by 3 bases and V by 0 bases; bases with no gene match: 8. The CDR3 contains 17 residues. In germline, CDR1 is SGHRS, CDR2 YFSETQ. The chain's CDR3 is CASSLGLAGLVSYEQYF. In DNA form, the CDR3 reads TGCGCCAGCAGCTTGGGACTAGCGGGATTAGTAAGCTACGAGCAGTACTTC.

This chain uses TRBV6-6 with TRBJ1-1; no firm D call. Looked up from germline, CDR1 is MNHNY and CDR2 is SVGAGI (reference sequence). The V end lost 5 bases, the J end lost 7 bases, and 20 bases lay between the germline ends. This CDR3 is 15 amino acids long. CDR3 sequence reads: CASSPWARGGGEAFF. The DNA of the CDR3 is TGTGCCAGCAGTCCCTGGGCCCGTGGAGGTGGTGAAGCTTTCTTT.

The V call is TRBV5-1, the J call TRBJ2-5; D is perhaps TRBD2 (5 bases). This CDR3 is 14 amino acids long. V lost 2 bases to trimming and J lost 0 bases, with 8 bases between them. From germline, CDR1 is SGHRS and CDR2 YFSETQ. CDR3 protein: CASSFVGDQETQYF. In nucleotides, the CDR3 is TGCGCCAGCAGCTTCGTCGGGGACCAAGAGACCCAGTACTTC.

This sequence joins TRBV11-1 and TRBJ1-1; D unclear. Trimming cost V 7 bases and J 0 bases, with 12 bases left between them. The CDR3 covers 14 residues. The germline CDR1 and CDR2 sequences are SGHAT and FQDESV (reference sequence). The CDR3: CASTSEIMNTEAFF. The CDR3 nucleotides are TGTGCCAGCACCTCTGAGATTATGAACACTGAAGCTTTCTTT.

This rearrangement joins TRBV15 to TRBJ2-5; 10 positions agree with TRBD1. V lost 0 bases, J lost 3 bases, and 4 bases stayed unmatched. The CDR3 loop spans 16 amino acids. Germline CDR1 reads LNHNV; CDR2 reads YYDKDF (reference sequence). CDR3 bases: TGTGCCACCAGCAGAGAATTCGGACAGGGGGAAGAGACCCAGTACTTC. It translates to CATSREFGQGEETQYF.

DNA for the CDR3: TGTGCCTGGAGTGTAGTTCCGAGTGATCAGCCCCAGCATTTT. Translation: CAWSVVPSDQPQHF. The chain joins TRBV30 to TRBJ1-5; D is unclear. Deletions cut 0 bases from V and 5 bases from J, with 11 bases between. From germline, CDR1 is GTSNPN and CDR2 SVGIG (reference sequence). The CDR3 totals 14 residues. Drawing the rest from reference TRBV30 and TRBJ1-5, the complete variable domain is SQTIHQWPATLVQPVGSPLSLECTVEGTSNPNLYWYRQAAGRGLQLLFYSVGIGQISSEVPQNLSASRPQDRQFILSSKKLLLSDSGFYLCAWSVVPSDQPQHFGDGTRLSIL.

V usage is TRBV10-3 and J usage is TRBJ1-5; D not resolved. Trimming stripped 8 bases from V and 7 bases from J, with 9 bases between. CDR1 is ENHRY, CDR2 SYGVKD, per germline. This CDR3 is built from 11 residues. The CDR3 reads CAIGREQPQHF. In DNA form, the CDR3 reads TGTGCCATCGGGAGGGAACAGCCCCAGCATTTT.

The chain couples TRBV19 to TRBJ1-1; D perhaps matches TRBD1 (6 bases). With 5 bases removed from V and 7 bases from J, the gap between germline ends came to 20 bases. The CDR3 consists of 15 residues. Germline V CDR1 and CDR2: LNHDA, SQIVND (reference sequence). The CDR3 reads CASSSHISRGGEAFF. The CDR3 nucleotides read TGTGCCAGTAGTTCCCATATCTCTCGAGGGGGTGAAGCTTTCTTT.

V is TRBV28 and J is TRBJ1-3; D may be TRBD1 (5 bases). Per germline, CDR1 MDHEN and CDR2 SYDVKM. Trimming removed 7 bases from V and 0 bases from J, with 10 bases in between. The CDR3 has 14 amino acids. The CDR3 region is CASNQGTSGNTIYF. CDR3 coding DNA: TGTGCCAGCAATCAGGGAACCTCTGGAAACACCATATATTTT.

The CDR3: CASRDYRGNTGELFF. The DNA for the CDR3 is TGTGCCAGCAGAGATTACAGGGGGAACACCGGGGAGCTGTTTTTT. The V gene is TRBV11-3, the J gene TRBJ2-2; 7 nucleotides line up with TRBD1. Germline V gene data show CDR1 as SGHNT and CDR2 as YENEEA. CDR3 length: 15 residues. Losses at the gene ends were 6 bases for V and 1 base for J; bases not matched to a gene: 5.

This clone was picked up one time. CDR3 sequence reads: CASTLFNTEAFF. The CDR3, as DNA: TGTGCCAGCACTCTTTTTAACACTGAAGCTTTCTTT. The chain is built from TRBV6-5 and TRBJ1-1, with D uncertain. V lost 7 bases to trimming and J lost 2 bases, with 8 bases between them. Germline V gene lookup returns CDR1 MNHEY and CDR2 SVGAGI. CDR3 length equals 12 residues.

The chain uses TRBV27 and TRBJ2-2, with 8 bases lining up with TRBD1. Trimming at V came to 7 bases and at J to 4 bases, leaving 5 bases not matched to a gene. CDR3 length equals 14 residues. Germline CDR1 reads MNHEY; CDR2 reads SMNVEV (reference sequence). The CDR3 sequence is CASMTGQGTGELFF. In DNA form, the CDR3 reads TGTGCCAGCATGACCGGACAGGGCACCGGGGAGCTGTTTTTT.